A single sample is the source of the 12 T cell receptor beta chains below, sequenced in a study of T cell repertoires in cytomegalovirus infection. TCRdb used MiXCR to reprocess the reads, holding one entry per CDR3 protein. Among some 400,000 distinct CDR3 sequences listed, 25% to 40% were seen once. The sample was PBMCs. The receptors derive from a human donor in good health (CMV status not recorded). Some clones in this sample may be carry-over from other donors' samples.

V is TRBV28 and J is TRBJ2-2; 7 bases map to TRBD1. Germline CDR1 MDHEN, CDR2 SYDVKM. V dropped 2 bases and J dropped 4; count of bases not matched to a gene: 4. The CDR3 has 15 amino acids. The CDR3: CASSLEQGPTGELFF. The CDR3 DNA reads as TGTGCCAGCAGTTTAGAACAGGGGCCCACCGGGGAGCTGTTTTTT.

The genes are TRBV6-6 and TRBJ2-5; 8 positions match TRBD2. J lost 1 base, V lost 10 bases, and 20 bases had no gene match. The length of the CDR3 is 18 residues. Per the germline V gene, CDR1 is MNHNY and CDR2 is SVGAGI (reference sequence). The CDR3 is CATRGVAGGTSVQETQYF. CDR3 coding DNA: TGTGCCACCCGGGGGGTGGCGGGGGGCACCTCGGTCCAAGAGACCCAGTACTTC.

Comment on this clonotype: A much larger clone lies one base from this, so it may be a read error. The chain employs TRBV7-2 and TRBJ2-1; D may be TRBD2 (5 bases). From germline, CDR1 is SGHTA and CDR2 FQGNSA. The CDR3 sequence is 15 residues long. CDR3 nucleotide sequence: TGTGCCAGCAGCTCGTCGAGCGGCTCCTACAATGAGCAGTTATTC. It codes for CASSSSSGSYNEQLF.

About this clonotype itself: The conserved phenylalanine or tryptophan normally closing the CDR3 is absent here, so this likely arose from a read error. Because the CDR3's place on the DNA is in doubt, the DNA is left out and the CDR3 is given as listed by TCRdb. This sequence joins TRBV5-1 and TRBJ2-5; the table's D gene call, TRBD1, was not cross checked with the DNA. Germline V lookup: CDR1 SGHRS, CDR2 YFSETQ. The CDR3 length is 17 residues, termini included. The CDR3: CASSFGATQGGKETPCC.

Concerning this clonotype: Since a much larger clone is just one base distant, this may be a read error. The CDR3 sequence: CASSTDPPTAYTEAFF. CDR3 sequence (DNA): TGTGCCAGCAGTACCGACCCCCCCACGGCCTACACTGAAGCTTTCTTT. The chain links TRBV12-3 or TRBV12-4 to TRBJ1-1; no clear D. This CDR3 region has 16 residues. The ends were cut back, 5 bases at V and 3 bases at J, with 19 bases in the middle.

This clonotype was counted once. This sequence joins TRBV7-9 and TRBJ2-7; TRBD2 aligns across 8 bases. This CDR3 spans 14 amino acids. Germline assignment: CDR1 SEHNR and CDR2 FQNEAQ (reference sequence). V lost 1 base, J lost 3 bases, and 2 bases stayed unmatched. The CDR3 reads CASSLVTSGYEQYF. DNA of the CDR3: TGTGCCAGCAGCTTAGTTACTAGCGGCTACGAGCAGTACTTC.

The chain has TRBV2 and TRBJ1-5; TRBD1 aligns across 8 bases. V was pared by 6 bases and J by 9 bases, with 10 bases of the junction left unmatched. The CDR3 loop spans 14 amino acids. Germline V gives CDR1 SNHLY, CDR2 FYNNEI. The CDR3 is CASSAGTGGWPQHF. The DNA of the CDR3 is TGTGCCAGCAGCGCCGGGACAGGAGGCTGGCCCCAGCATTTT.

This clonotype was seen more than once but under ten times. The chain recombines TRBV4-2 with TRBJ1-2, with a tentative D call TRBD1 (6 bases). The germline V and J ends were trimmed by 0 bases and 2 bases, with 13 bases remaining between them. CDR3 length: 16 residues. Germline loops: CDR1 LGHNA, CDR2 YNFKEQ. CDR3 in amino acids: CASSQEGQGPNYGYTF. The CDR3 bases are TGTGCCAGCAGCCAAGAGGGGCAGGGGCCCAACTATGGCTACACCTTC.

A single count supports this clonotype. The J gene is TRBJ2-5, the V gene TRBV6-8, with 13 bases matching TRBD2. The V segment lost 6 bases and the J segment 0 bases; nucleotides outside the gene matches: 1. The length of the CDR3 is 15 residues. Germline CDR1 reads MNHGY; CDR2 reads SAAAGT. The chain's CDR3 is CASRGLAGNQETQYF. Here the CDR3 DNA reads TGTGCCAGCAGGGGACTAGCGGGGAACCAAGAGACCCAGTACTTC.

This clonotype was recorded a few times. This rearrangement joins TRBV7-2 to TRBJ1-2, with TRBD1 matching over 10 bases. There are 16 residues in the CDR3. Germline CDR1 and CDR2: SGHTA and FQGNSA. Trimming removed 3 bases from V and 4 bases from J; junction bases left unmatched: 8. CDR3 sequence reads: CASSFQMTGGGYGYTF. As DNA, the CDR3 is TGTGCCAGCAGCTTCCAGATGACAGGGGGCGGCTATGGCTACACCTTC.

This clonotype was counted once. One end of the junction is discordant with germline, which a read error may explain. The rearrangement joins TRBV4-1 to TRBJ2-1, with D tentatively TRBD1 or TRBD2 (7 bases each). The CDR3 extends over 15 amino acids. The germline gives CDR1 MGHRA, CDR2 YSYEKL. The CDR3 DNA is TGCGCCAGCGGCCAAGATCCAGGGGGGGGGAATGAGCAGTTCTTC. Protein sequence: CASGQDPGGGNEQFF.

The chain links TRBV28 to TRBJ1-5; D remains ambiguous. CDR3 length equals 16 residues. The V and J ends lost 6 bases and 2 bases respectively, with 17 bases between them. Germline CDR1 is MDHEN and CDR2 is SYDVKM. CDR3 sequence reads: CASRPGRGTGNQPQHF. The CDR3 nucleotides read TGTGCCAGCAGGCCGGGCCGGGGTACGGGCAATCAGCCCCAGCATTTT. Supplemented by reference TRBV28 and TRBJ1-5, the full variable domain reads DVKVTQSSRYLVKRTGEKVFLECVQDMDHENMFWYRQDPGLGLRLIYFSYDVKMKEKGDIPEGYSVSREKKERFSLILESASTNQTSMYLCASRPGRGTGNQPQHFGDGTRLSIL.